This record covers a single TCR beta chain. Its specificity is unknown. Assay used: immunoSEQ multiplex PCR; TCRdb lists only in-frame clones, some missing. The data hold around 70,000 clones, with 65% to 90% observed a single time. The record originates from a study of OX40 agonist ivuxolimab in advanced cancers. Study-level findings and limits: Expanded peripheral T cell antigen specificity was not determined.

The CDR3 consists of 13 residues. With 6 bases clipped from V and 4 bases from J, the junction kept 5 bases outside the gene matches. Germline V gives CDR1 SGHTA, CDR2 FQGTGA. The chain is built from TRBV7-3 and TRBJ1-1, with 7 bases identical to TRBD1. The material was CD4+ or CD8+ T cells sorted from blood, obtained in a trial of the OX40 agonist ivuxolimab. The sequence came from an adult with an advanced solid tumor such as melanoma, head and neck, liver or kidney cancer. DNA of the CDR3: TGTGCCAGCAGTCCTACAGGGGTCACTGAAGCTTTCTTT. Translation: CASSPTGVTEAFF.